Here is one TCR beta chain with its context. Its matching antigen is unknown. This sample stems from a study of radiotherapy plus CTLA-4 blockade in lung cancer. Whole-study context: Disease control reached approximately 30%, with objective responses in roughly 19%. Study results and caveats: TCR clones from tumors expanded in blood after radiotherapy plus ipilimumab.

The protocol was immunoSEQ multiplex PCR, while the TCRdb copy is restricted to in-frame clones and leaves out a portion. This table has 110,000 or so clones, approximately 80% appearing once. V was clipped by 2 bases and J by 3 bases; unmatched bases: 7. In germline, CDR1 is GTSNPN, CDR2 SVGIG (reference sequence). The CDR3 loop spans 14 amino acids. This receptor was taken from a human donor with non-small cell lung cancer who had a partial response to radiotherapy plus ipilimumab. The sequenced sample was peripheral blood, obtained from a patient treated with radiotherapy plus ipilimumab. This sequence joins TRBV30 and TRBJ2-7, with 7 bases identical to TRBD2. The CDR3 sequence is CAWSKSGINYEQYV. CDR3 in DNA: TGTGCCTGGAGTAAAAGCGGGATTAACTACGAGCAGTACGTC.